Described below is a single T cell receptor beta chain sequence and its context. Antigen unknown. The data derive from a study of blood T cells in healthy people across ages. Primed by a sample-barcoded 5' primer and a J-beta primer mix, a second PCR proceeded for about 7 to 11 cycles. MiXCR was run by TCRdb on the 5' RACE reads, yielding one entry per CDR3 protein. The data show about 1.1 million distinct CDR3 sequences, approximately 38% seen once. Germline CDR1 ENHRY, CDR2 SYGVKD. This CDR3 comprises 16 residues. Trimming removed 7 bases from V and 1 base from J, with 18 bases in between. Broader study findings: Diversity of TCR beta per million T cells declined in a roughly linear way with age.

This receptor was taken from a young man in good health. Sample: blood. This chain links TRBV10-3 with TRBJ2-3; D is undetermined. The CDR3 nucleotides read TGTGCCATCACCGACTCTTACTTTCCACGCACAGATACGCAGTATTTT. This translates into CAITDSYFPRTDTQYF.